This record covers a single T cell receptor beta chain. Sequenced by immunoSEQ multiplex PCR; TCRdb stores in-frame clones only, minus some. Seen here are roughly 2 million clones, nearly 97% observed once, and the top ten hold about 0.13%. The record originates from a study of shared clonotypes between healthy human individuals. Germline trimming cut 4 bases from V and 0 bases from J; bases unmatched to any gene: 5. Germline CDR1 MNHEY, CDR2 SMNVEV (reference sequence). CDR3 length: 16 amino acids. The chain uses TRBV27 and TRBJ2-7; 11 nucleotides agree with TRBD2. Sample: naive CD4+ T cells sorted from blood. Sample subset: CD45RA+ positively selected. The sequence was obtained from a man aged 18-30 years in good health. CDR3 nucleotide sequence: TGTGCCAGCAGTTCCCAGGGGACTAGCGGCTCCTACGAGCAGTACTTC. Translation: CASSSQGTSGSYEQYF.